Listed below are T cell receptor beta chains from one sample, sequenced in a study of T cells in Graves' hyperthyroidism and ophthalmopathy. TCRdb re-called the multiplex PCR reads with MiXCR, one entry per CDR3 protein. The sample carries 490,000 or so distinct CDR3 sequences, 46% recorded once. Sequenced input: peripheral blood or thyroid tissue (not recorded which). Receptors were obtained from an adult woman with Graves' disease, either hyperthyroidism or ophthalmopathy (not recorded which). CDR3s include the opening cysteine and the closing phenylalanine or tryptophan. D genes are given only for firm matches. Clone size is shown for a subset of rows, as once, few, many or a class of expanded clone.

CASSLGRSGRTHEQYF TGCGCCAGCAGCTTGGGAAGGAGCGGGAGGACCCACGAGCAGTACTTC TRBD2 TRBJ2-7 TRBV5-1 .
CASSAGSLKTQYF TGTGCCAGCAGCGCCGGGAGTTTGAAGACCCAGTACTTC . TRBJ2-5 TRBV5-8 .
CAISERSQIQGNTEAFF TGTGCCATCAGTGAGCGCAGTCAAATACAGGGGAACACTGAAGCTTTCTTT . TRBJ1-1 TRBV10-3 many
CASSKGQSQHF TGTGCCAGCAGCAAGGGACAGTCCCAGCATTTT TRBD1 TRBJ1-5 TRBV12-3/TRBV12-4 .
CASSYGTRNQPQHF TGTGCCAGCAGCTATGGCACTCGAAATCAGCCCCAGCATTTT . TRBJ1-5 TRBV5-6 .
CASKRDRPGLYSGANVLTF TGTGCCAGCAAGAGGGACCGACCCGGGCTTTACTCTGGGGCCAACGTCCTGACTTTC . TRBJ2-6 TRBV6-1 .
CASSPQEGLVREGLHF TGTGCCAGTAGTCCGCAAGAGGGGCTCGTCAGGGAAGGCCTCCACTTT . TRBJ1-6 TRBV19 .
CASSAQGTTNEKLFF TGTGCCAGCAGCGCCCAGGGGACTACTAATGAAAAACTGTTTTTT . TRBJ1-4 TRBV9 .
CATSATERDPQPQHF TGTGCCACCAGTGCTACAGAGAGGGACCCTCAGCCCCAGCATTTT . TRBJ1-5 TRBV24-1 .
CASGPGMVQPQHF TGTGCCAGCGGCCCAGGGATGGTCCAGCCCCAGCATTTT . TRBJ1-5 TRBV10-3 .
CASSETAERYF TGTGCCAGCAGTGAAACCGCTGAACGGTACTTC . TRBJ2-5 TRBV2 .
CASSLGRGSEAFF TGTGCCAGCAGTTTGGGGCGAGGGTCTGAAGCTTTCTTT . TRBJ1-1 TRBV27 few
CSASHGYTF TGCAGTGCTAGTCATGGCTACACCTTC . TRBJ1-2 TRBV20-1 many
CASSNRDRASSPLHF TGTGCCAGCAGCAACCGGGACAGGGCTTCCTCACCCCTCCACTTT TRBD1 TRBJ1-6 TRBV11-2 once
CASSELAENTGELFF TGTGCCAGCAGCGAACTAGCCGAGAACACCGGGGAGCTGTTTTTT . TRBJ2-2 TRBV14 .
CASSTGTTAGQPQHF TGTGCCAGCAGCACCGGGACAACCGCAGGTCAGCCCCAGCATTTT . TRBJ1-5 TRBV19 .
CSVERQGVRKTQYF TGCAGCGTTGAAAGGCAGGGGGTGAGGAAGACCCAGTACTTC TRBD1 TRBJ2-5 TRBV29-1 .
CASSIRGGTEAFF TGTGCCAGCAGCATCAGGGGCGGCACTGAAGCTTTCTTT . TRBJ1-1 TRBV7-8 few
CASSHRGSSSGNTIYF TGTGCCAGCAGTCACCGTGGATCTAGCTCTGGAAACACCATATATTTT . TRBJ1-3 TRBV28 once
CSVLWGNWYF TGCAGCGTCCTTTGGGGGAATTGGTACTTC . TRBJ2-5 TRBV29-1 .
CASSFQGEANYGYTF TGCGCCAGCAGCTTCCAGGGGGAGGCTAACTATGGCTACACCTTC TRBD1 TRBJ1-2 TRBV5-1 many
CASQITATVYYGYTF TGTGCCAGCCAGATAACTGCGACGGTTTACTATGGCTACACCTTC . TRBJ1-2 TRBV2 once
CASSLTGQGVIQETQYF TGTGCCAGCAGCCTAACTGGACAGGGGGTGATCCAAGAGACCCAGTACTTC TRBD1 TRBJ2-5 TRBV11-2 .
CSARVGGAETQYF TGCAGTGCTAGAGTAGGGGGGGCAGAGACCCAGTACTTC . TRBJ2-5 TRBV20-1 many
CASSFHGRGDTEAFF TGCGCCAGCAGCTTTCACGGTCGAGGGGACACTGAAGCTTTCTTT . TRBJ1-1 TRBV5-1 many
CATSARGYEQYF TGTGCCACCAGTGCCAGGGGCTACGAGCAGTACTTC . TRBJ2-7 TRBV24-1 once
CASSTEGGTGGVGETQYF TGCGCCAGCAGCACCGAGGGGGGGACAGGGGGCGTTGGGGAGACCCAGTACTTC TRBD1 TRBJ2-5 TRBV5-1 .
CATSDFDGYTF TGTGCCACCAGTGATTTCGATGGCTACACCTTC . TRBJ1-2 TRBV24-1 few
CASSNTGARRGTEAFF TGTGCCAGTAGTAACACAGGGGCCAGGCGTGGCACTGAAGCTTTCTTT TRBD1 TRBJ1-1 TRBV19 many
CASRGQGSDYGYTF TGTGCCAGCAGGGGACAGGGGAGCGACTATGGCTACACCTTC TRBD1 TRBJ1-2 TRBV9 .
CASSERARGNQPQHF TGCGCCAGCAGTGAGAGAGCCAGGGGCAATCAGCCCCAGCATTTT . TRBJ1-5 TRBV10-2 many
CASSEAGPYEQYF TGCGCCAGCAGCGAGGCCGGTCCCTACGAGCAGTACTTC . TRBJ2-7 TRBV5-1 many
CASSLINRALHF TGTGCCAGCAGTTTGATTAACAGGGCCCTCCACTTT . TRBJ1-6 TRBV12-3/TRBV12-4 .
CASSPPTGTGFSEQYF TGTGCCAGCAGCCCTCCCACCGGGACAGGGTTTAGCGAGCAGTACTTC TRBD1 TRBJ2-7 TRBV11-2 .
CATSSGDFQGDGYTF TGTGCCACCAGCAGTGGGGACTTTCAGGGAGACGGCTACACCTTC . TRBJ1-2 TRBV15 .
CASSLPYTRRPNQPQHF TGTGCCAGCAGTTTACCTTACACTCGACGGCCCAATCAGCCCCAGCATTTT . TRBJ1-5 TRBV28 .
CASSHQRSGNQPQHF TGTGCCAGCAGCCACCAACGGTCTGGCAATCAGCCCCAGCATTTT . TRBJ1-5 TRBV7-2 many
CASSDPDRRETQYF TGTGCCAGCAGTGATCCGGACAGGCGGGAGACCCAGTACTTC TRBD1 TRBJ2-5 TRBV25-1 .
CASSEDRTFGYTF TGCGCCAGCAGTGAGGACAGGACGTTCGGCTACACCTTC . TRBJ1-2 TRBV10-1 .
CAWRPGPTLGAFF TGTGCCTGGAGGCCGGGACCAACCTTAGGAGCTTTCTTT . TRBJ1-1 TRBV30 few
CASSRQRGFTEAFF TGTGCCAGCAGCCGCCAACGGGGGTTCACTGAAGCTTTCTTT . TRBJ1-1 TRBV4-2 few
CASSADREKLFF TGTGCCAGCTCAGCGGACAGGGAAAAACTGTTTTTT TRBD1 TRBJ1-4 TRBV18 many
CSARDFRTRSYEQYF TGCAGTGCTAGAGATTTTCGGACTCGGAGCTACGAGCAGTACTTC . TRBJ2-7 TRBV20-1 few
CASSYGSWDEQYF TGTGCCAGCAGCTACGGGAGTTGGGACGAGCAGTACTTC . TRBJ2-7 TRBV6-5 many
CSARGLAGYYEQYF TGCAGTGCTAGAGGACTAGCGGGTTACTACGAGCAGTACTTC TRBD2 TRBJ2-7 TRBV20-1 many
CASARPGLAGARNEQYF TGTGCCAGCGCCAGGCCGGGACTAGCGGGAGCGAGAAACGAGCAGTACTTC TRBD2 TRBJ2-7 TRBV7-9 many
CAISRGYTEAFF TGTGCCATCAGCCGGGGGTATACTGAAGCTTTCTTT . TRBJ1-1 TRBV10-3 .
CASSLSTGGTGELFF TGTGCCAGCAGTCTATCGACAGGGGGGACCGGGGAGCTGTTTTTT TRBD1 TRBJ2-2 TRBV2 many
CASSQDQSEQYF TGCGCCAGCAGCCAAGATCAAAGCGAGCAGTACTTC . TRBJ2-7 TRBV4-1 few
CASSLDGTNYGYTF TGTGCCAGCAGCTTAGATGGGACCAACTATGGCTACACCTTC . TRBJ1-2 TRBV7-2 many
CATRGKPNTEAFF TGTGCCACCCGGGGAAAGCCGAACACTGAAGCTTTCTTT . TRBJ1-1 TRBV15 .
CSAAGRASYEKLFF TGCAGTGCTGCCGGGAGGGCCAGCTACGAAAAACTGTTTTTT . TRBJ1-4 TRBV20-1 .
CAWSRSGTGIYREAFF TGTGCCTGGAGCCGATCCGGGACAGGGATCTATAGGGAGGCTTTCTTT TRBD1 TRBJ1-1 TRBV30 few
CASSLGPRTEAFF TGCGCCAGCAGCTTGGGGCCCCGGACTGAAGCTTTCTTT . TRBJ1-1 TRBV5-1 many
CASSEGQIQPQHF TGTGCCAGCAGTGAGGGACAGATCCAGCCCCAGCATTTT TRBD1 TRBJ1-5 TRBV6-1 many